One sample yielded the 27 T cell receptor beta chains listed below, sequenced in a study of T cell responses to AZD1222 COVID-19 vaccine. Clones were read by immunoSEQ multiplex PCR, and TCRdb kept only the in-frame ones, dropping some. This table has 140,000 to 150,000 clones, roughly 93% appearing once. Sample: peripheral blood, taken 28 days after the second AZD1222 dose. The receptor source for this set is an adult who received the AZD1222 COVID-19 vaccine.

The table lists this clone with a count of one. The chain couples TRBV20-1 to TRBJ1-2; D may be TRBD1 (5 bases). Trimming stripped 3 bases from V and 2 bases from J, with 7 bases between. The CDR3 runs 12 residues. Germline values: CDR1 DFQATT, CDR2 SNEGSKA (reference sequence). CDR3 DNA: TGCAGTGCTAGTAACAGGAACTATGGCTACACCTTC. This translates into CSASNRNYGYTF.

V and J are TRBV7-3 and TRBJ2-1; 8 nucleotides align to TRBD1. Germline CDR1 and CDR2: SGHTA and FQGTGA. J lost 3 bases, V lost 5 bases, and 9 bases had no gene match. The CDR3 consists of 16 residues. This CDR3 reads CASSPTGTGYYNEQFF. As DNA, the CDR3 is TGTGCCAGCAGCCCAACCGGGACAGGTTACTACAATGAGCAGTTCTTC.

The chain uses TRBV19 and TRBJ1-2; no reliable D call. The germline gives CDR1 LNHDA, CDR2 SQIVND (reference sequence). The V end lost 7 bases, the J end lost 2 bases, and 14 bases lay between the germline ends. This CDR3 region has 14 residues. CDR3 region: CASTGAGLNYGYTF. CDR3 DNA: TGTGCCAGTACCGGTGCGGGGTTAAACTATGGCTACACCTTC.

This clone appeared once. V usage is TRBV5-1 and J usage is TRBJ1-1; D is ambiguous. Germline V gives CDR1 SGHRS, CDR2 YFSETQ. CDR3 length: 13 amino acids. V was clipped by 0 bases and J by 11 bases, with 14 bases between them. The CDR3 region is CASSLVGETLAFF. CDR3 bases: TGCGCCAGCAGCTTGGTGGGAGAGACACTTGCTTTCTTT.

The CDR3 reads CASSYSGVHEQYF. CDR3 sequence (DNA): TGTGCCAGCAGTTACTCGGGGGTCCACGAGCAGTACTTC. The rearrangement joins TRBV6-6 to TRBJ2-7; D is perhaps TRBD1 or TRBD2 (5 bases each). With 0 bases removed from V and 5 bases from J, the gap between germline ends came to 8 bases. The CDR3 spans 13 residues. Germline loops: CDR1 MNHNY, CDR2 SVGAGI (reference sequence).

This clone has just one count. The V call is TRBV6-2 or TRBV6-3, the J call TRBJ2-5; D is possibly TRBD2 (5 bases). From germline, CDR1 is MNHEY and CDR2 SVGEGT. The CDR3 has 15 residues. The V end was cut by 2 bases, the J end by 4 bases, with 14 bases between. CDR3 coding DNA: TGTGCCAGCAGTTACCCAGACTACACCGGAGAGACCCAGTACTTC. This encodes CASSYPDYTGETQYF.

The chain uses TRBV6-6 and TRBJ1-5; D unclear. The germline gives CDR1 MNHNY, CDR2 SVGAGI (reference sequence). The CDR3 extends over 13 amino acids. V shed 0 bases and J shed 3 bases, with 3 bases lying between them. This chain's CDR3 is CASSYSVNQPQHF. In nucleotides, the CDR3 is TGTGCCAGCAGTTACTCGGTCAATCAGCCCCAGCATTTT.

In its sample, this clone was seen once. The rearrangement links TRBV30 to TRBJ1-1, with 12 positions matching TRBD1. The V gene end was trimmed by 1 base and the J gene end by 9 bases; junction bases not matched to a gene: 6. Germline loops: CDR1 GTSNPN, CDR2 SVGIG (reference sequence). This CDR3 has 14 amino acids. CDR3 DNA: TGTGCCTGGAGTGCCTCGGGACAGGGGGCAAAAGCTTTCTTT. Translated, it gives CAWSASGQGAKAFF.

The rearrangement links TRBV11-3 to TRBJ2-3, with 7 bases fitting TRBD2. This CDR3 region has 16 residues. Germline lookup yields CDR1 SGHNT and CDR2 YENEEA. Trimming cost V 1 base and J 0 bases; bases outside gene matches: 4. In DNA form, the CDR3 reads TGTGCCAGCAGCTTAGCCTACGGGGGGAGCACAGATACGCAGTATTTT. The encoded protein is CASSLAYGGSTDTQYF.

The chain carries TRBV5-5 and TRBJ1-3, with 10 bases identical to TRBD1. Germline CDR1 and CDR2: SGHKS and YYEKEE (reference sequence). The ends lost 4 bases at V and 0 bases at J; junction bases unmatched: 13. The CDR3 totals 19 residues. The chain's CDR3 is CASSPRYVWDRGSGNTIYF. CDR3 nucleotides: TGTGCCAGCAGCCCCCGCTATGTTTGGGACAGGGGCTCTGGAAACACCATATATTTT.

This chain's CDR3 is CASSPSGQTNTEAFF. The CDR3 DNA is TGTGCCAGCTCACCTTCTGGACAGACGAACACTGAAGCTTTCTTT. This chain joins TRBV18 and TRBJ1-1; D might be TRBD1 (6 bases). Per the germline V gene, CDR1 is KGHSH and CDR2 is LQKENI. The germline V and J ends were trimmed by 3 bases and 1 base, with 12 bases remaining between them. This CDR3 has 15 residues.

This chain connects TRBV5-5 to TRBJ1-2; tentative D call: TRBD1 (5 bases). The CDR3 is 14 amino acids. The germline V gene has CDR1 SGHKS and CDR2 YYEKEE (reference sequence). Trimming took 1 base from V and 3 from J, leaving 10 bases between them. The CDR3 region is CASSLQGWDYGYTF. CDR3 nucleotide sequence: TGTGCCAGCAGCTTGCAGGGTTGGGACTATGGCTACACCTTC.

The chain uses TRBV12-3 or TRBV12-4 and TRBJ1-2; 9 bases align to TRBD1. J gave up 8 bases and V 6 bases, and 7 bases lay outside the gene matches. The CDR3 runs 13 residues. The DNA of the CDR3 is TGTGCCAGCAGGAACAGGGGGCTATACGGCTACACCTTC. Protein product: CASRNRGLYGYTF.

The rearrangement links TRBV6-1 to TRBJ2-7; no clear D. The CDR3 spans 16 residues. The V gene lost 1 base and the J gene lost 0 bases, with 13 bases spanning the gap. Germline CDR1 reads MNHNS; CDR2 reads SASEGT. The CDR3 coding sequence is TGTGCCAGCAGTGAAGAGGTAGGGTTGAGCTCCTACGAGCAGTACTTC. Protein product: CASSEEVGLSSYEQYF.

As to this clone: Other DNA sequences in the same sample also yield this CDR3. This rearrangement joins TRBV5-1 to TRBJ1-2, with a possible D match to TRBD1 (6 bases). This CDR3 is 15 amino acids long. With 5 bases removed from V and 0 bases from J, the gap between germline ends came to 14 bases. Germline CDR1 SGHRS, CDR2 YFSETQ. CDR3 coding DNA: TGCGCCAGCAGTTCTGGGGGCTCAGCTAACTATGGCTACACCTTC. Its translation: CASSSGGSANYGYTF.

The gene calls are TRBV6-5 and TRBJ1-6; 8 bases agree with TRBD1. V was clipped by 6 bases and J by 6 bases; unmatched bases: 1. Germline V gene lookup returns CDR1 MNHEY and CDR2 SVGAGI. The CDR3 is 13 amino acids. The CDR3 DNA sequence: TGTGCCAGCAGGGGACAGGCTAATTCACCCCTCCACTTT. Translating gives CASRGQANSPLHF.

The chain's CDR3 is CASSESGVAVRQTQYF. Here the CDR3 DNA reads TGTGCCAGCAGTGAATCTGGGGTCGCCGTTCGACAGACCCAGTACTTC. The V call is TRBV25-1, the J call TRBJ2-5; D gene ambiguous. The germline V gene encodes CDR1 MGHDK and CDR2 SYGVNS. V was clipped by 1 base and J by 6 bases, with 18 bases between them. The CDR3 spans 16 residues.

The chain uses TRBV7-2 and TRBJ1-4; TRBD1 might be the D (6 bases). The V gene's germline CDR1 is SGHTA and CDR2 FQGNSA. CDR3 length: 14 residues. V was trimmed by 5 bases and J by 4 bases, leaving 11 bases between them. The CDR3 DNA is TGTGCCAGCAGCCCGGAGGGGGATAATGAAAAACTGTTTTTT. This sequence encodes CASSPEGDNEKLFF.

The chain is built from TRBV6-5 and TRBJ1-1; a weak D match, TRBD1 (5 bases). The CDR3 extends over 15 amino acids. Trimming took off 0 bases at V and 1 base at J, with 9 bases between the two ends. CDR1 MNHEY and CDR2 SVGAGI come from the germline V gene. Here the CDR3 DNA reads TGTGCCAGCAGTTACTCGGGGCAGGGGAACACTGAAGCTTTCTTT. The encoded protein is CASSYSGQGNTEAFF.

The chain links TRBV7-9 to TRBJ2-1, with a possible D match to TRBD1 (6 bases). The CDR3 spans 13 residues. Germline V lookup: CDR1 SEHNR, CDR2 FQNEAQ (reference sequence). Trimming took 3 bases from V and 7 from J, leaving 10 bases between them. The CDR3 loop reads CASSFRDINEQFF. DNA of the CDR3: TGTGCCAGCAGCTTCCGGGACATTAATGAGCAGTTCTTC.

The CDR3 sequence: CASSPSGHQETQYF. For the CDR3, the DNA is TGTGCCAGCAGCCCATCGGGACACCAAGAGACCCAGTACTTC. The rearrangement uses TRBV9 and TRBJ2-5; possibly TRBD1 or TRBD2 for D (5 bases each). The CDR3 is 14 amino acids. Germline values: CDR1 SGDLS, CDR2 YYNGEE. V dropped 4 bases and J dropped 0 bases, with 10 bases sitting between them.

CDR3 nucleotides: TGTGCCAGCGGGCCAGATAGCAATCAGCCCCAGCATTTT. It codes for CASGPDSNQPQHF. The chain employs TRBV6-5 and TRBJ1-5; no definite D call. V was trimmed by 8 bases and J by 0 bases, leaving 8 bases between them. The CDR3 runs 13 residues. Germline V gene data show CDR1 as MNHEY and CDR2 as SVGAGI.

The V and J genes are TRBV23-1 and TRBJ1-5; 7 bases are a match to TRBD1. TRBV23-1 counts as an open reading frame of uncertain function. Trimming cost V 1 base and J 0 bases; bases outside gene matches: 12. The CDR3 spans 19 residues. DNA of the CDR3: TGCGCCAGCAGTCAATATAACAGGGGCGAGGGCAATAGCAATCAGCCCCAGCATTTT. Its translation is CASSQYNRGEGNSNQPQHF.

The chain combines TRBV18 with TRBJ2-1, with a possible D match to TRBD1 (6 bases). Trimming pared 3 bases from V and 3 bases from J, leaving 6 bases between. The germline gives CDR1 KGHSH, CDR2 LQKENI. The length of the CDR3 is 13 residues. The CDR3 nucleotides read TGTGCCAGCTCACCGGACAGCTACAATGAGCAGTTCTTC. Protein: CASSPDSYNEQFF.

The V gene is TRBV29-1, the J gene TRBJ2-3; D perhaps matches TRBD2 (6 bases). CDR3 length: 13 amino acids. Germline-derived CDR1 and CDR2 are SQVTM and ANQGSEA. Trimming took 5 bases from V and 3 from J, leaving 12 bases between them. DNA of the CDR3: TGCAGCGTTTTTAGGGGAGGTACAGATACGCAGTATTTT. Translated, it gives CSVFRGGTDTQYF.

This clone showed up just a few times. The chain combines TRBV10-3 with TRBJ1-1, with D tentatively TRBD1 (6 bases). The V end lost 6 bases, the J end lost 1 base, and 12 bases lay between the germline ends. This CDR3 spans 14 amino acids. The germline CDR1 and CDR2 sequences are ENHRY and SYGVKD. CDR3 residues: CAIRPGQTNTEAFF. The CDR3 region has the DNA TGTGCCATCAGACCGGGACAAACGAACACTGAAGCTTTCTTT.

CDR3 nucleotide sequence: TGTGCCAGCAGTTTATCGGACAGGTGGAACACTGAAGCTTTCTTT. Encoded protein: CASSLSDRWNTEAFF. V usage is TRBV27 and J usage is TRBJ1-1; 7 positions match TRBD1. CDR3 length equals 15 residues. With 0 bases clipped from V and 1 base from J, the junction kept 2 bases outside the gene matches. CDR1 is MNHEY and CDR2 is SMNVEV in the germline V gene (reference sequence).